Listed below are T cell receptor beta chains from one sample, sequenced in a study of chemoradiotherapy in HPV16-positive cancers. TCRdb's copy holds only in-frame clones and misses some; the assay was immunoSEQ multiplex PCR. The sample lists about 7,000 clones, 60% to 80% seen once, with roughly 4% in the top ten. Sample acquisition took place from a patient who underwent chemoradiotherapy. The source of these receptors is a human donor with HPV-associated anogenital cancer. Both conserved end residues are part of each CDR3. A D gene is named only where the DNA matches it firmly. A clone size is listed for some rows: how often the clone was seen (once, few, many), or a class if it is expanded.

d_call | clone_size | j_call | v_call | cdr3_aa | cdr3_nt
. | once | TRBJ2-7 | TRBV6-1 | CASRDGAYEQYF | TGTGCCAGCAGGGACGGAGCCTACGAGCAGTACTTC
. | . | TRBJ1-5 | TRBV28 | CASSSDRTNQPQHF | TGTGCCAGCAGCTCCGACAGAACCAATCAGCCCCAGCATTTT
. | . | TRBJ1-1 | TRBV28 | CASSPQYTEAFF | TGTGCCAGCAGTCCACAGTACACTGAAGCTTTCTTT
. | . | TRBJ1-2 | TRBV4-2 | CATSRGANYGYTF | TGTGCCACCTCCCGGGGGGCTAACTATGGCTACACCTTC
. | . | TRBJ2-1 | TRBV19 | CASSMSASPEEQFF | TGTGCCAGTAGCATGTCGGCTAGCCCGGAGGAGCAGTTCTTC
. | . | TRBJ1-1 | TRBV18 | CASSPKMNTEAFF | TGTGCCAGCTCCCCGAAGATGAACACTGAAGCTTTCTTT
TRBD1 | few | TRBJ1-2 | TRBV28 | CASSLAQGNYGYTF | TGTGCCAGCAGTCTCGCACAGGGGAACTATGGCTACACCTTC
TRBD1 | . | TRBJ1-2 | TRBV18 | CASSKQGINYGYTF | TGTGCCAGCTCAAAACAGGGGATTAACTATGGCTACACCTTC
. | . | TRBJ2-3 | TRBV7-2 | CASSLVWTDTQYF | TGTGCCAGCAGCTTAGTTTGGACAGATACGCAGTATTTT
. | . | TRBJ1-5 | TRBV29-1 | CSVSDRDQPQHF | TGCAGCGTCTCGGACAGAGATCAGCCCCAGCATTTT
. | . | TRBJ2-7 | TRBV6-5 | CASSLTGTLVYF | TGTGCCAGCAGCCTAACCGGGACCCTGGTGTACTTC
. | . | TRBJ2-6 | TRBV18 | CASSPVSPLITSGANVLTF | TGTGCCAGCTCACCGGTTAGCCCATTGATTACCTCTGGGGCCAACGTCCTGACTTTC
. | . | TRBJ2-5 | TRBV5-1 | CASSLGLGFQETQYF | TGCGCCAGCAGCTTGGGCCTCGGATTCCAAGAGACCCAGTACTTC
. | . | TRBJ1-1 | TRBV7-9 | CASSYPGDTEAFF | TGTGCCAGCAGCTACCCAGGGGACACTGAAGCTTTCTTT
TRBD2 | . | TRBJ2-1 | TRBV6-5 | CASGQRGGLAQFF | TGTGCCAGCGGACAAAGAGGGGGACTAGCGCAGTTCTTC
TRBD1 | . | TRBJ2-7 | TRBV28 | CASSFLRRTGSEQYF | TGTGCCAGCAGTTTCCTCCGAAGGACAGGGAGCGAGCAGTACTTC
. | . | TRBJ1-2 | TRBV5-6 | CASSLTNYGYTF | TGTGCCAGCAGCTTAACCAACTATGGCTACACCTTC
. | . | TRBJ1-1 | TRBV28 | CASSLVSAEAFF | TGTGCCAGCAGTTTAGTTAGCGCTGAAGCTTTCTTT
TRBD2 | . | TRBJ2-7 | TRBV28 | CAPPAGSGGNSSYEQYF | TGTGCCCCCCCTGCCGGTAGCGGGGGGAATAGCTCCTACGAGCAGTACTTC
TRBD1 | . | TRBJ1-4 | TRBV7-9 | CASSQGTGPATNEKLFF | TGTGCCAGCAGTCAAGGGACAGGCCCTGCAACTAATGAAAAACTGTTTTTT
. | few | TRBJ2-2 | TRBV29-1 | CSVDSSNTGELFF | TGCAGCGTGGACAGTTCGAACACCGGGGAGCTGTTTTTT
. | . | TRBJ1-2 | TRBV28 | CASSLYAGNGYTF | TGTGCCAGCAGTTTATACGCAGGGAACGGCTACACCTTC
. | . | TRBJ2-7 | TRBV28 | CASSPLYEQYF | TGTGCCAGCAGTCCCTTATACGAGCAGTACTTC
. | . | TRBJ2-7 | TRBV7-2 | CASSLVDTTYEQYF | TGTGCCAGCAGCTTAGTGGACACCACCTACGAGCAGTACTTC
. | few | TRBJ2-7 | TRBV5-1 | CASSGGLDLSSYEQYF | TGCGCCAGCAGCGGGGGACTCGATCTGAGCTCCTACGAGCAGTACTTC
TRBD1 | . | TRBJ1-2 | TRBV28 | CASSTGQGGGYTF | TGTGCCAGCAGCACGGGACAGGGGGGAGGCTACACCTTC
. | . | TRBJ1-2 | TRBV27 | CASSLRTPGGYTF | TGTGCCAGCAGTTTACGGACTCCGGGTGGCTACACCTTC
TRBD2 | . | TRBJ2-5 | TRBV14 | CASSQGNGRGETQYF | TGTGCCAGCAGCCAAGGGAACGGGAGGGGCGAGACCCAGTACTTC
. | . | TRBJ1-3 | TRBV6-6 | CASTPKGRNGNTIYF | TGTGCCAGCACCCCTAAGGGGCGGAATGGAAACACCATATATTTT
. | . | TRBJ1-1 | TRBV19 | CATRGTYSNTEAFF | TGTGCCACCCGGGGGACATACTCGAACACTGAAGCTTTCTTT
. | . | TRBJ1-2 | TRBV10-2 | CASSEGEAYGYTF | TGCGCCAGCAGTGAAGGGGAGGCCTATGGCTACACCTTC
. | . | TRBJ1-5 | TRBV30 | CAWSGNLRQPQHF | TGTGCCTGGAGTGGTAACCTACGGCAGCCCCAGCATTTT
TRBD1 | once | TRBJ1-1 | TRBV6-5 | CASSYGTALNTEAFF | TGTGCCAGCAGTTACGGGACAGCCTTGAACACTGAAGCTTTCTTT
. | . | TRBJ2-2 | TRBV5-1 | CASSLRQDNTGELFF | TGCGCCAGCAGCTTGAGACAGGATAACACCGGGGAGCTGTTTTTT
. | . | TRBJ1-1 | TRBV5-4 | CASIDGSAMNTEAFF | TGTGCCAGCATTGACGGTTCCGCAATGAACACTGAAGCTTTCTTT
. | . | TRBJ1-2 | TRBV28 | CASSLSWGAGYGYTF | TGTGCCAGCAGTTTATCATGGGGAGCCGGTTATGGCTACACCTTC
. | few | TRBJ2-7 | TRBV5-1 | CASSWGYGLEQYF | TGCGCCAGCAGCTGGGGGTATGGGTTGGAGCAGTACTTC
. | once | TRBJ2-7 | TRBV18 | CASSPPYASLEQYF | TGTGCCAGCTCACCACCGTATGCGTCGCTGGAGCAGTACTTC
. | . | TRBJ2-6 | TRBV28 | CASSFTGPGANVLTF | TGTGCCAGCAGTTTCACAGGTCCTGGGGCCAACGTCCTGACTTTC
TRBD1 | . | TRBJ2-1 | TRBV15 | CATSARDRGHEQFF | TGTGCCACCAGCGCCCGGGACAGGGGGCATGAGCAGTTCTTC
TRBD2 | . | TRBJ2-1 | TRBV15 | CATSRDVTSGLAAPFF | TGTGCCACCAGCAGAGATGTCACCTCCGGACTAGCGGCTCCGTTCTTC
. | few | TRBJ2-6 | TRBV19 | CASSIGHGGANVLTF | TGTGCCAGTAGTATAGGTCATGGGGGGGCCAACGTCCTGACTTTC
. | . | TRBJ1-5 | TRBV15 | CATSRDSYQPQHF | TGTGCCACCAGCAGAGATAGTTATCAGCCCCAGCATTTT
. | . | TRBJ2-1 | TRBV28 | CASRPTENNEQFF | TGTGCCAGCAGACCCACCGAGAACAATGAGCAGTTCTTC
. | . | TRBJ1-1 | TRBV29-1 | CSVEKSGLAEAFF | TGCAGCGTTGAAAAATCAGGTTTGGCTGAAGCTTTCTTT
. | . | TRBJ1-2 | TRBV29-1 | CSVKPQEGYGYTF | TGCAGCGTCAAGCCCCAGGAGGGCTATGGCTACACCTTC
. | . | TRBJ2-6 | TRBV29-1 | CSVDTSKEGAAGANVLTF | TGCAGCGTTGATACGAGTAAGGAGGGGGCGGCAGGGGCCAACGTCCTGACTTTC
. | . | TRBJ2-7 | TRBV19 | CASSMFPSYEQYF | TGTGCCAGTAGTATGTTTCCCAGCTACGAGCAGTACTTC
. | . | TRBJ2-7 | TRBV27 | CASSLTHRSHYEQYF | TGTGCCAGCAGTTTAACCCACAGGAGTCACTACGAGCAGTACTTC
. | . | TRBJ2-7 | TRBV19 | CASSPGLFYEQYF | TGTGCCAGTAGCCCCGGACTGTTCTACGAGCAGTACTTC
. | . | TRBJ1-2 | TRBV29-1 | CSAFEFNGYGYTF | TGCAGCGCCTTCGAGTTTAATGGCTATGGCTACACCTTC
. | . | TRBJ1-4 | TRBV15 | CATSRDSKWENEKLFF | TGTGCCACCAGCAGAGATTCTAAGTGGGAGAATGAAAAACTGTTTTTT